This passage covers 13 T cell receptor beta chains from one sample sequenced in a study of Ad26.COV2.S vaccination and SARS-CoV-2 variants. This sample's treatment: roughly 18 received Ad26.COV2.S at low or high dose, single or two shots; about five received placebo; per-sample allocation not given. Repertoires come from day 63 after the first vaccine or placebo injection. Clones were sequenced by immunoSEQ multiplex PCR, and TCRdb holds only the in-frame ones, with some missing. This sample has a few hundred thousand clones, with 90% found just once. Sequences were derived from peripheral blood, sampled in a trial of Ad26.COV2.S vaccine versus placebo. The receptors were gathered from a person between 18 and 65 years old who received the Ad26.COV2.S COVID-19 vaccine or a placebo.

The chain combines TRBV28 with TRBJ2-7; 8 nucleotides match TRBD1. J gave up 5 bases and V 8 bases, and 5 bases lay outside the gene matches. This CDR3 spans 12 amino acids. Germline assignment: CDR1 MDHEN and CDR2 SYDVKM. CDR3 bases: TGTGCCAGCGGCCGACAGGGGAACGAGCAGTACGTC. Its protein is CASGRQGNEQYV.

The chain combines TRBV27 with TRBJ2-5; 8 positions agree with TRBD2. Germline lookup yields CDR1 MNHEY and CDR2 SMNVEV (reference sequence). V lost 4 bases to trimming and J lost 2 bases; unmatched junction nucleotides: 6. The CDR3 runs 15 residues. The CDR3 sequence: CASSSGGALQETQYF. For the CDR3, the DNA is TGTGCCAGCAGTTCCGGGGGGGCCTTACAAGAGACCCAGTACTTC.

This clone has a single count. The chain is built from TRBV27 and TRBJ1-5, with 7 positions matching TRBD1. Per the germline V gene, CDR1 is MNHEY and CDR2 is SMNVEV (reference sequence). The ends lost 5 bases at V and 7 bases at J; junction bases unmatched: 11. The CDR3 is 15 residues long. The CDR3 sequence: CASSQRGQGGQPQHF. The CDR3 DNA follows: TGTGCCAGCAGTCAACGGGGTCAGGGGGGGCAGCCCCAGCATTTT.

V usage is TRBV12-3 or TRBV12-4 and J usage is TRBJ2-1; D not certain. CDR3 length equals 11 residues. Between the trimmed V and J ends, which lost 6 bases and 4 bases, there was a span of 4 bases. The DNA for the CDR3 is TGTGCCAGCAGAGAATACAATGAGCAGTTCTTC. Amino acid sequence: CASREYNEQFF.

The chain has TRBV6-4 and TRBJ2-3, with 13 bases aligning to TRBD2. This CDR3 has 18 amino acids. The germline V gene has CDR1 MRHNA and CDR2 SNTAGT. The V gene end was trimmed by 0 bases and the J gene end by 4 bases; junction bases not matched to a gene: 7. The CDR3 loop reads CASSDSGLAGVRADTQYF. CDR3 DNA: TGTGCCAGCAGTGACTCCGGACTAGCGGGGGTAAGGGCAGATACGCAGTATTTT.

The chain combines TRBV10-3 with TRBJ2-2, with D tentatively TRBD1 (6 bases). Looked up from germline, CDR1 is ENHRY and CDR2 is SYGVKD. The CDR3 totals 18 residues. V was trimmed by 4 bases and J by 4 bases, leaving 22 bases between them. The CDR3 coding sequence is TGTGCCATCAGTGGAACCATTAGGCCAGGGGAGTTCACCGGGGAGCTGTTTTTT. It codes for CAISGTIRPGEFTGELFF.

The chain carries TRBV18 and TRBJ2-5; 9 bases line up with TRBD1. This CDR3 has 15 residues. The V gene's germline CDR1 is KGHSH and CDR2 LQKENI. V lost 3 bases and J lost 3; bases outside the gene matches: 5. In DNA form, the CDR3 reads TGTGCCAGCTCACCTCAACAGGGGGCGGAAGAGACCCAGTACTTC. Translating gives CASSPQQGAEETQYF.

This sequence joins TRBV9 and TRBJ1-2; a possible D gene is TRBD1 (6 bases). Deletions cut 0 bases from V and 4 bases from J, with 13 bases between. This CDR3 spans 15 amino acids. Germline V lookup: CDR1 SGDLS, CDR2 YYNGEE. The DNA of the CDR3 is TGTGCCAGCAGCGTAGATCCAGGGGCCTCCTATGGCTACACCTTC. Amino acids: CASSVDPGASYGYTF.

This clone was found once. This chain joins TRBV2 and TRBJ2-5; 8 bases line up with TRBD1. The CDR3 spans 14 residues. Germline assignment: CDR1 SNHLY and CDR2 FYNNEI. V was pared by 6 bases and J by 4 bases, with 7 bases of the junction left unmatched. The CDR3 sequence is CASSALTGGETQYF. CDR3 nucleotide sequence: TGTGCCAGCAGCGCACTAACAGGGGGAGAGACCCAGTACTTC.

The rearrangement joins TRBV12-5 to TRBJ2-5; TRBD2 aligns across 7 bases. Trimming cost V 5 bases and J 2 bases; bases outside gene matches: 5. This CDR3 spans 14 amino acids. CDR1 is LGHNT, CDR2 FRNRAP, per germline. This CDR3 reads CASGVAGTQETQYF. DNA of the CDR3: TGTGCTAGTGGTGTAGCGGGTACGCAAGAGACCCAGTACTTC.

This clone came up once. This chain links TRBV4-2 with TRBJ2-5; D is undetermined. Trimming cost V 0 bases and J 4 bases, with 9 bases left between them. CDR1 is LGHNA, CDR2 YNFKEQ, per germline. CDR3 size: 14 residues. The CDR3 DNA reads as TGTGCCAGCAGCCAAGAGACGACTGTAGAGACCCAGTACTTC. Protein sequence: CASSQETTVETQYF.

J is TRBJ1-5 and V is TRBV6-5, with D perhaps matching TRBD1 (5 bases). From germline, CDR1 is MNHEY and CDR2 SVGAGI. V lost 6 bases to trimming and J lost 4 bases, with 10 bases between them. This CDR3 is built from 13 residues. DNA for the CDR3: TGTGCCAGCAGCCCCCAGGGAAATCAGCCCCAGCATTTT. Amino acid sequence: CASSPQGNQPQHF.

The rearrangement uses TRBV7-9 and TRBJ1-2; weak D call: TRBD1 (5 bases). Trimming removed 4 bases at V and 0 bases at J, with 12 bases between. Per germline, CDR1 SEHNR and CDR2 FQNEAQ (reference sequence). The CDR3 consists of 15 residues. CDR3 residues: CASSSTGTPNYGYTF. The CDR3 bases are TGTGCCAGCAGCTCAACAGGCACCCCTAACTATGGCTACACCTTC.